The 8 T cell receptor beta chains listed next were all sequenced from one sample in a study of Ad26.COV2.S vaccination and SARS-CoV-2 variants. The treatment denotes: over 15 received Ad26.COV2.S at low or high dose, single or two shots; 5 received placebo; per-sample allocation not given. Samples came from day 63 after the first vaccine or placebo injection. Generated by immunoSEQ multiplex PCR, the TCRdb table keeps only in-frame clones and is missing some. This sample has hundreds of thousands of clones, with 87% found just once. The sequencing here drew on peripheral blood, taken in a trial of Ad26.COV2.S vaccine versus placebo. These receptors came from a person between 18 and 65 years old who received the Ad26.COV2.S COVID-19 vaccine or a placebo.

The CDR3 DNA follows: TGCGCCAGCAGCTTGGCACCAGGGCCCTACGAGCAGTACTTC. Its protein product is CASSLAPGPYEQYF. The chain combines TRBV5-1 with TRBJ2-7; D may be TRBD1 (5 bases). The V end was cut by 0 bases, the J end by 2 bases, with 9 bases between. The CDR3 is 14 amino acids. The V gene's germline CDR1 is SGHRS and CDR2 YFSETQ.

Here the CDR3 reads CAWSGLAGGEQYF. DNA for the CDR3: TGTGCCTGGAGTGGACTAGCGGGGGGGGAGCAGTACTTC. This chain links TRBV30 with TRBJ2-7; 14 bases are shared with TRBD2. Germline assignment: CDR1 GTSNPN and CDR2 SVGIG (reference sequence). Unmatched junction bases numbered 0, after V lost 1 base and J lost 7 bases. The CDR3 runs 13 residues.

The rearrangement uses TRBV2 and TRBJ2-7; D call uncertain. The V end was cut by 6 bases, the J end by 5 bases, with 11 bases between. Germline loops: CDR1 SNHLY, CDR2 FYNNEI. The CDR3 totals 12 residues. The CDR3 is CASRPARNEQYF. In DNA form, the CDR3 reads TGTGCCAGCAGACCCGCTAGAAACGAGCAGTACTTC.

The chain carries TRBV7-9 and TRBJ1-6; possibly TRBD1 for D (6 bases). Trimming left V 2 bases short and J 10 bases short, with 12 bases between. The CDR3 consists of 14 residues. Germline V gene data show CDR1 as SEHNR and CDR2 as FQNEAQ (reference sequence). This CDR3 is CASSLTRGGSPLHF. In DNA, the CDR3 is TGTGCCAGCAGCTTAACAAGGGGGGGGTCACCCCTCCACTTT.

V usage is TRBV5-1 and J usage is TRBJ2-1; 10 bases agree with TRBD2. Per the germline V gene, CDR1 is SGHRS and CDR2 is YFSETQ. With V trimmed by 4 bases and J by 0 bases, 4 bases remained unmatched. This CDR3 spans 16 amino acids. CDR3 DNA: TGCGCCAGCAGCATCCCTAGCGGGAGCTCCTACAATGAGCAGTTCTTC. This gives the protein CASSIPSGSSYNEQFF.

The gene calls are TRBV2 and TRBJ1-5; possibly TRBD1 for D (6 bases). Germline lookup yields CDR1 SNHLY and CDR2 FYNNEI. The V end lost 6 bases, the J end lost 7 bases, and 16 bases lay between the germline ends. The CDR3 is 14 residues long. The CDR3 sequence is CASRPSQGWQPQHF. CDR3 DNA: TGTGCCAGCAGGCCGTCCCAGGGGTGGCAGCCCCAGCATTTT.

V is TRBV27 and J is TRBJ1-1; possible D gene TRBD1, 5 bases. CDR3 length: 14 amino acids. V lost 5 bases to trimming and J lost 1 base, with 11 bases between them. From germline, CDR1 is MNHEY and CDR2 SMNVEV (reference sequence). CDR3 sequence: CASSAQTGNTEAFF. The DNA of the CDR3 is TGTGCCAGCAGTGCCCAAACAGGGAACACTGAAGCTTTCTTT.

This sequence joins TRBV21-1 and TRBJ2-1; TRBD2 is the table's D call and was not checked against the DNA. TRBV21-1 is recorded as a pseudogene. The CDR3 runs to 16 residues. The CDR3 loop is CASSKGRREAINEQFF. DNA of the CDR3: TGTGCCAGCAGCAAAGGGAGGCGGGAGGCAATCAATGAGCAGTTCTTC.